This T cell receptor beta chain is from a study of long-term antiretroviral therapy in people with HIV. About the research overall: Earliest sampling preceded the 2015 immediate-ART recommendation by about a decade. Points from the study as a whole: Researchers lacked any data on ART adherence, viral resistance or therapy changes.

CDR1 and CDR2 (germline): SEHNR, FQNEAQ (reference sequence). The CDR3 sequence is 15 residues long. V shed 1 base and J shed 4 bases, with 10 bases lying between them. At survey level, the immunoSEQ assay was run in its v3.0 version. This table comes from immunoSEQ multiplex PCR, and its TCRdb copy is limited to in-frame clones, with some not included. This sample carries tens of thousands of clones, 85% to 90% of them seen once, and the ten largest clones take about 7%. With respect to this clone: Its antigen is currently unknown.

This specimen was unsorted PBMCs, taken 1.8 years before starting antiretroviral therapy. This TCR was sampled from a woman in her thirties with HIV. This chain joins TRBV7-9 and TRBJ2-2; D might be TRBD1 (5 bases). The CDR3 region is CASSLVLGPTGELFF. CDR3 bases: TGTGCCAGCAGCTTAGTATTGGGGCCCACCGGGGAGCTGTTTTTT.